Following are 9 T cell receptor beta chains from one sample sequenced in a study of cytomegalovirus exposure and HLA in healthy donors (dated 2017 in TCRdb). The library was produced with the immunoSEQ multiplex PCR assay. The multiplex PCR relied on a mix of 60 forward primers for TCR Vbeta segments and 13 reverse primers for TCR Jbeta segments. As stored in TCRdb, this immuneACCESS dataset retains in-frame rearrangements with V and J assigned. A fraction of the clones does not appear; measured against another copy, unresolved V genes explain less than half of the discrepancy, and the remainder lacks a known reason. In all, the sample holds 100,000 to 120,000 clones, and roughly 13% of those were seen once. More than 15% of the sample is held by the ten biggest clonotypes. Material for sequencing was PBMCs. Receptors were obtained from a man in his forties or fifties in good health and CMV-seropositive.

The rearrangement links TRBV28 to TRBJ1-2; D gene ambiguous. CDR1 is MDHEN and CDR2 is SYDVKM in the germline V gene. The CDR3 has 13 amino acids. The V gene lost 4 bases and the J gene lost 2 bases, with 8 bases spanning the gap. CDR3 residues: CASSSDINYGYTF. The CDR3 bases are TGTGCCAGCAGTTCCGACATAAACTATGGCTACACCTTC.

The chain's CDR3 is CASSPALAGPDYEQYF. The CDR3 DNA follows: TGTGCCAGCAGCCCCGCCTTAGCGGGGCCGGACTACGAGCAGTACTTC. The chain links TRBV4-2 to TRBJ2-7; 8 bases match TRBD2. The V segment lost 4 bases and the J segment 3 bases; nucleotides outside the gene matches: 11. CDR3 length equals 16 residues. The germline V gene encodes CDR1 LGHNA and CDR2 YNFKEQ.

The chain uses TRBV10-1 and TRBJ2-7; 8 nucleotides align to TRBD1. The junction had 11 bases not matched to a gene; V was cut back by 6 bases and J by 7 bases. Germline-derived CDR1 and CDR2 are WNHNN and SYGVQD (reference sequence). This CDR3 contains 14 residues. The CDR3 is CASRAPGQVPEQYF. Written as DNA, the CDR3 is TGCGCCAGCAGGGCACCGGGACAGGTACCAGAGCAGTACTTC.

This sequence joins TRBV7-6 and TRBJ2-1; 12 nucleotides agree with TRBD1. Germline V gene data show CDR1 as SGHVS and CDR2 as FNYEAQ. The CDR3 length is 16 residues. V lost 2 bases to trimming and J lost 6 bases; unmatched junction nucleotides: 5. The CDR3 is CASSLQGQGARNEQFF. The CDR3 bases are TGTGCCAGCAGCTTACAGGGACAGGGGGCTCGCAATGAGCAGTTCTTC.

This chain joins TRBV11-3 and TRBJ2-3; the match to TRBD2 covers 16 bases. The CDR3 is 18 amino acids. CDR1 is SGHNT, CDR2 YENEEA, per germline. With V trimmed by 3 bases and J by 1 base, 4 bases remained unmatched. The CDR3, as DNA: TGTGCCAGCAGCTTGGGACTAGCGGGAGGGCGGGGCACAGATACGCAGTATTTT. Translation: CASSLGLAGGRGTDTQYF.

The rearrangement uses TRBV5-4 and TRBJ1-1; D ambiguous. The CDR3 is made up of 14 amino acids. V lost 4 bases and J lost 2, with 12 bases in between. Germline assignment: CDR1 SGHNT and CDR2 YYREEE (reference sequence). DNA of the CDR3: TGTGCCAGCAGCAGCGAGGGAGTAAACACTGAAGCTTTCTTT. Amino acid sequence: CASSSEGVNTEAFF.

There are a few counts of this clone. The V call is TRBV10-3, the J call TRBJ2-7; 7 nucleotides agree with TRBD2. This CDR3 contains 14 residues. In germline, CDR1 is ENHRY, CDR2 SYGVKD. V trimming: 4 bases; J trimming: 3 bases; junction bases outside the gene matches: 6. The DNA of the CDR3 is TGTGCCATCAGTGCGGGGGAGGGACGCTACGAGCAGTACTTC. Its translation: CAISAGEGRYEQYF.

In this sample, this clone turned up a few times. J is TRBJ2-3 and V is TRBV6-1, with 12 bases matching TRBD2. V was pared by 4 bases and J by 2 bases, with 4 bases of the junction left unmatched. The length of the CDR3 is 16 residues. Germline V gives CDR1 MNHNS, CDR2 SASEGT. The CDR3 sequence: CASSALAGGPTDTQYF. The CDR3 region has the DNA TGTGCCAGCAGTGCCCTAGCGGGAGGGCCCACAGATACGCAGTATTTT.

This clone was counted only a few times. V and J are TRBV4-3 and TRBJ1-1; D call uncertain. V was cut by 0 bases and J by 1 base, with 9 bases left in between. Germline lookup yields CDR1 LGHNA and CDR2 YSLEER. This CDR3 has 15 residues. The CDR3 DNA reads as TGCGCCAGCAGCCAAGAGGGCACCTCGAACACTGAAGCTTTCTTT. It specifies CASSQEGTSNTEAFF.